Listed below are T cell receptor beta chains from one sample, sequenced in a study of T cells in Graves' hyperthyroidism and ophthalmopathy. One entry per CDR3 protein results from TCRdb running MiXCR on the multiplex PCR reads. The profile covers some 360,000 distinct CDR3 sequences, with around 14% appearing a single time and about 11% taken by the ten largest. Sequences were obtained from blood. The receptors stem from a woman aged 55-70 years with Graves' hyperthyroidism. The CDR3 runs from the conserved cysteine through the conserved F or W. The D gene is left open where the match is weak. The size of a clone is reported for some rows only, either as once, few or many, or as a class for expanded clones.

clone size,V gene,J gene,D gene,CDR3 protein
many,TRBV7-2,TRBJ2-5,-,CASSLTRTRRETQYF
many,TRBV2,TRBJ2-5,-,CASSEAGGVGTQYF
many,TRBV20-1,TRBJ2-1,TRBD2,CSAISGRADEQFF
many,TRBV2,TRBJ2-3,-,CASSEATLGDTQYF
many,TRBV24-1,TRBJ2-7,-,CATSDPGTSTYEQYF
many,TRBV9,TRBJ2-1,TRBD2,CASSVGGLAGGNEQFF
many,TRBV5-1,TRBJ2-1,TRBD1,CASSLRPGQGVYNEQFF
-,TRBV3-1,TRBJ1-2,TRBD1,CASSQLTGQGNYGYTF
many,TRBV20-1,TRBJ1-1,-,CSALAFTLNTEAFF
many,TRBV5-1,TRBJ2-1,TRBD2,CASSTAGAINEQFF
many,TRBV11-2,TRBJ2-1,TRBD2,CASSLMGGRAYNEQFF
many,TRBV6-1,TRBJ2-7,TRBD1,CASSEADRGTYEQYF
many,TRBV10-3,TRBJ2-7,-,CATREAPGAYEQYF
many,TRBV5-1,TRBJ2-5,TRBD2,CASSRAGDEGETQYF
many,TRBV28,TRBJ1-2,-,CASSEGLGYGYTF
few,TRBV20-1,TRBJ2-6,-,CSASRGFGANVLTF
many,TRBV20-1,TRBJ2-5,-,CSARASLQETQYF
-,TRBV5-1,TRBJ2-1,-,CTSSWTRSGEAPYNEQFF
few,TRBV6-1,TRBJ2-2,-,CASNPDLVAVANTGELFF
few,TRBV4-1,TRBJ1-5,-,CASSQDGQDGLQPQHF
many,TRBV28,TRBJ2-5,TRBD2,CASSFIGRGRETQYF
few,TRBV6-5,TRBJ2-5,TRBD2,CASSYWAGGSQETQYF
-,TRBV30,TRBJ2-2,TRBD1,CAWSKGTGDWTGELFF
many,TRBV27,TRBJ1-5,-,CASSLTGGQPQHF
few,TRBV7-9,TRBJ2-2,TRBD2,CASSRPLAANTGELFF
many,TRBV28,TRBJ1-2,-,CASIPGSGDYGYTF
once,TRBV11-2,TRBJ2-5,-,CASSLGGEQETQYF
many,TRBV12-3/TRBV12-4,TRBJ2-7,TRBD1,CASSRGTGVSNEQYF
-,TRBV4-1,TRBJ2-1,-,CASSHPNIDEQFF
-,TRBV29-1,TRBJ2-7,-,CSVVQGGQYF
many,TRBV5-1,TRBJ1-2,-,CASSFGQNYGYTF
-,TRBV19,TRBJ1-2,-,CASRAPVGYGGYTF
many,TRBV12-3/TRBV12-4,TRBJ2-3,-,CASGRGTDTQYF
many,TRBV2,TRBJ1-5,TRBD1,CASSETGTGGQPQHF
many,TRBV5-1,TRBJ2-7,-,CASSLRSVGSYEQYF
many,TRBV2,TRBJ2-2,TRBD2,CASIASGNTGELFF
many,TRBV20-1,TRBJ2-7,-,CSARDIQSLAMTEQYF
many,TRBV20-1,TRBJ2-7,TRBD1,CSASPTTGGASYEQYF